This T cell receptor (beta chain) was identified in a study of blood T cell repertoires in COVID-19. Study in general: Collection of acute and convalescent COVID-19 samples took place in the United States, Italy and Spain. PBMCs, B-cell-depleted T cells, or T cells provided the cDNA or gDNA that made up the material.

Produced via immunoSEQ multiplex PCR; TCRdb's table is partial and in-frame only. The repertoire holds over 90,000 clones, with 75% to 90% as singletons. The V end lost 2 bases, the J end lost 0 bases, and 8 bases lay between the germline ends. The CDR3 sequence is 15 residues long. Per germline, CDR1 MNHEY and CDR2 SVGEGT. The sample comprised peripheral blood. The chain combines TRBV6-2 or TRBV6-3 with TRBJ1-3; no clear D gene. The clonotype comes from a woman aged 65 to 85 with acute or convalescent COVID-19. The CDR3 bases are TGTGCCAGCAGTTACGGAGGGAACTCTGGAAACACCATATATTTT. Its translation: CASSYGGNSGNTIYF.